This T cell receptor (beta chain) was sequenced in a study of OX40 agonist ivuxolimab in advanced cancers. Study-level information: Mean age approximately 61 years, range 23 to 79; 82.7% male. Patients achieving partial responses numbered three: one hepatocellular carcinoma case and two cutaneous melanoma cases. Study results and limitations: The study observed clonal expansion of CD4+ and CD8+ blood T cells by week 6 at 0.1 to 3.0 mg/kg. In general, CD8+ T cells held more expanded clones than CD4+ did, on average.

Note on this clone: As yet, its antigen is unknown.

This CDR3 contains 15 residues. V was pared by 10 bases and J by 3 bases, with 19 bases between. Germline values: CDR1 MNHEY, CDR2 SVGAGI. TCRdb's table, derived via immunoSEQ multiplex PCR, lists solely in-frame clones and lacks some. The sample lists 72,000 or so clones, about four fifths occurring once. The chain combines TRBV6-5 with TRBJ1-3, with D possibly being TRBD1 (5 bases). Specimen: CD4+ or CD8+ T cells sorted from blood, collected in a trial of the OX40 agonist ivuxolimab. The origin of this receptor is an adult with an advanced solid tumor such as melanoma, head and neck, liver or kidney cancer. The CDR3 DNA sequence: TGTGCCACCAAGGGACCAGTGAATAGTGGAAACACCATATATTTT. It is translated as CATKGPVNSGNTIYF.